One sample yielded the 26 T cell receptor beta chains listed below, sequenced in a study of blood T cell repertoires in COVID-19. Assay used: immunoSEQ multiplex PCR; TCRdb lists only in-frame clones, some missing. The table lists over 70,000 clones, 90% of them singletons. The source material was peripheral blood. These receptors came from a young man with COVID-19, enrolled during active disease.

The V and J genes are TRBV19 and TRBJ2-7, with D possibly TRBD2 on 5 matching bases. The CDR3 is 14 amino acids. With 5 bases removed from V and 6 bases from J, the gap between germline ends came to 17 bases. Germline-derived CDR1 and CDR2 are LNHDA and SQIVND (reference sequence). This CDR3 reads CASSRSGGVSEQYF. The CDR3 nucleotides are TGTGCCAGTAGTCGGAGCGGCGGTGTCAGCGAGCAGTACTTC. Looking up the rest from reference TRBV19 and TRBJ2-7 gives the full variable domain: DGGITQSPKYLFRKEGQNVTLSCEQNLNHDAMYWYRQDPGQGLRLIYYSQIVNDFQKGDIAEGYSVSREKKESFPLTVTSAQKNPTAFYLCASSRSGGVSEQYFGPGTRLTVT.

The rearrangement joins TRBV28 to TRBJ2-7; 7 nucleotides align to TRBD2. This CDR3 is built from 15 residues. Germline V gene sequence: CDR1 MDHEN, CDR2 SYDVKM. V shed 2 bases, J shed 4 bases, and the junction held 8 bases outside the gene matches. For the CDR3, the DNA is TGTGCCAGCAGTTTAAGGTGGGGGGGAAGTTACGAGCAGTACTTC. As protein: CASSLRWGGSYEQYF.

The chain joins TRBV24-1 to TRBJ2-7; perhaps TRBD2 as D (5 bases). Germline CDR1 KGHDR, CDR2 SFDVKD. V was cut by 5 bases and J by 2 bases, with 9 bases left in between. CDR3 size: 13 residues. CDR3 nucleotides: TGTGCCACCAGTGGCCCGGGGACCTACGAGCAGTACTTC. Its translation: CATSGPGTYEQYF.

This clone was seen a single time. V usage is TRBV2 and J usage is TRBJ2-7; possible D gene TRBD1, 6 bases. The V and J ends lost 4 bases and 7 bases respectively, with 11 bases between them. Germline values: CDR1 SNHLY, CDR2 FYNNEI. CDR3 length: 12 amino acids. CDR3 DNA sequence: TGTGCCAGCAGTGGGCGTAGGGGGGAGCAGTACTTC. Amino acid sequence: CASSGRRGEQYF. Filled out from reference TRBV2 and TRBJ2-7, the complete variable domain reads EPEVTQTPSHQVTQMGQEVILRCVPISNHLYFYWYRQILGQKVEFLVSFYNNEISEKSEIFDDQFSVERPDGSNFTLKIRSTKLEDSAMYFCASSGRRGEQYFGPGTRLTVT.

The chain employs TRBV6-2 or TRBV6-3 and TRBJ1-2; D gene uncertain. Trimming took off 6 bases at V and 2 bases at J, with 13 bases between the two ends. The CDR3 consists of 14 residues. CDR1 MNHEY and CDR2 SVGEGT come from the germline V gene. The chain's CDR3 is CASSNQHINYGYTF. In DNA, the CDR3 is TGTGCCAGCAGCAATCAACATATCAACTATGGCTACACCTTC.

The J gene is TRBJ1-2, the V gene TRBV9; 11 positions agree with TRBD1. CDR1 and CDR2 from the germline V gene are SGDLS and YYNGEE. This CDR3 is 17 amino acids long. V lost 3 bases, J lost 2 bases, and 9 bases stayed unmatched. CDR3 residues: CASSGIRDRGFNYGYTF. CDR3 in DNA: TGTGCCAGCAGCGGGATCCGGGACAGGGGGTTCAACTATGGCTACACCTTC. The whole variable domain, remainder taken from reference TRBV9 and TRBJ1-2, is DSGVTQTPKHLITATGQRVTLRCSPRSGDLSVYWYQQSLDQGLQFLIQYYNGEERAKGNILERFSAQQFPDLHSELNLSSLELGDSALYFCASSGIRDRGFNYGYTFGSGTRLTVV.

V is TRBV24-1 and J is TRBJ2-5; perhaps TRBD2 as D (5 bases). Germline loops: CDR1 KGHDR, CDR2 SFDVKD. The V gene lost 9 bases and the J gene lost 1 base, with 11 bases spanning the gap. The CDR3 runs 13 residues. Here the CDR3 DNA reads TGTGCCACCGCCGGGATCCTCCAAGAGACCCAGTACTTC. Residues: CATAGILQETQYF.

This chain connects TRBV29-1 to TRBJ2-1; TRBD2 is a possible D gene (5 bases). Germline V CDR1 and CDR2: SQVTM, ANQGSEA. CDR3 length equals 16 residues. The V end was cut by 5 bases, the J end by 3 bases, with 20 bases between. The CDR3 here is CSVFSRGQGNYNEQFF. CDR3 DNA: TGCAGCGTTTTTAGTCGGGGTCAAGGGAACTACAATGAGCAGTTCTTC.

The chain recombines TRBV29-1 with TRBJ2-5; tentatively, D is TRBD2 (6 bases). The CDR3 spans 13 residues. Trimming removed 4 bases from V and 9 bases from J, with 18 bases in between. Germline values: CDR1 SQVTM, CDR2 ANQGSEA. The CDR3 here is CSVVGLAFRAQYF. CDR3 coding DNA: TGCAGCGTTGTGGGACTTGCCTTTAGGGCCCAGTACTTC.

This clone appeared once. The chain recombines TRBV4-3 with TRBJ2-5; TRBD2 matches 11 bases. This CDR3 region has 17 residues. Germline V gene lookup returns CDR1 LGHNA and CDR2 YSLEER. V trimming: 0 bases; J trimming: 2 bases; junction bases outside the gene matches: 5. Here the CDR3 reads CASSQDRGTSGQETQYF. DNA for the CDR3: TGCGCCAGCAGCCAAGATCGGGGGACTAGCGGACAAGAGACCCAGTACTTC.

This chain joins TRBV3-1 (or the pseudogene TRBV3-2) and TRBJ2-5; 7 bases map to TRBD2. Germline trimming cut 1 base from V and 1 base from J; bases unmatched to any gene: 6. The CDR3 sequence is 16 residues long. The V gene's germline CDR1 is LGHDT and CDR2 YNNKEL (reference sequence). The DNA of the CDR3 is TGTGCCAGCAGCCAAGTGGCTAGCGGTACCCAAGAGACCCAGTACTTC. Its protein is CASSQVASGTQETQYF.

The chain links TRBV24-1 to TRBJ1-4; D not certain. The CDR3 has 12 residues. Germline CDR1 and CDR2: KGHDR and SFDVKD. V shed 5 bases and J shed 7 bases, with 7 bases lying between them. The CDR3 bases are TGTGCCACCAGTGTATCGGGTGAAAAACTGTTTTTT. Amino acid sequence: CATSVSGEKLFF.

The genes are TRBV6-5 and TRBJ2-3, with 13 bases fitting TRBD2. Germline V CDR1 and CDR2: MNHEY, SVGAGI. The CDR3 length is 15 residues. J was trimmed by 3 bases and V by 6 bases; bases with no gene match: 3. CDR3 DNA: TGTGCCAGCAGAATACTAGCGGGAGGGACAGATACGCAGTATTTT. Its protein product is CASRILAGGTDTQYF.

J is TRBJ1-2 and V is TRBV7-9; D gene ambiguous. The CDR3 has 13 amino acids. Germline V lookup: CDR1 SEHNR, CDR2 FQNEAQ (reference sequence). The ends were cut back, 1 base at V and 6 bases at J, with 9 bases in the middle. The CDR3 loop is CASSLVLENGYTF. CDR3 DNA: TGTGCCAGCAGCTTAGTTCTAGAGAATGGCTACACCTTC.

V is TRBV9 and J is TRBJ2-5; perhaps TRBD2 as D (5 bases). With 0 bases removed from V and 5 bases from J, the gap between germline ends came to 11 bases. Germline V lookup: CDR1 SGDLS, CDR2 YYNGEE. This CDR3 is 14 amino acids long. Written as DNA, the CDR3 is TGTGCCAGCAGCGTAGCAAGGTCGGGGGAGACCCAGTACTTC. This translates into CASSVARSGETQYF.

The chain joins TRBV3-1 (or the pseudogene TRBV3-2) to TRBJ2-7; tentative D call: TRBD1 (5 bases). Germline V lookup: CDR1 LGHDT, CDR2 YNNKEL (reference sequence). There are 15 residues in the CDR3. V was cut by 7 bases and J by 3 bases, with 19 bases left in between. CDR3: CASTARTGLIYEQYF. The CDR3, as DNA: TGTGCCAGCACCGCACGAACAGGTCTTATCTACGAGCAGTACTTC.

This clone was recorded a few times. The V call is TRBV28, the J call TRBJ2-7; D is perhaps TRBD1 (6 bases). Trimming left V 4 bases short and J 3 bases short, with 19 bases between. The CDR3 totals 16 residues. From germline, CDR1 is MDHEN and CDR2 SYDVKM. The CDR3 protein is CASSSTGRGGIYEQYF. The DNA of the CDR3 is TGTGCCAGCAGTTCCACGGGCAGGGGTGGGATCTACGAGCAGTACTTC.

The chain joins TRBV6-4 to TRBJ2-6, with D maybe TRBD1 (5 bases). Germline V CDR1 and CDR2: MRHNA, SNTAGT. This CDR3 spans 16 amino acids. V was cut by 0 bases and J by 4 bases, with 10 bases left in between. CDR3 sequence reads: CASSDSVGVGANVLTF. CDR3 sequence (DNA): TGTGCCAGCAGTGACTCGGTAGGGGTCGGGGCCAACGTCCTGACTTTC.

This chain joins TRBV6-5 and TRBJ1-1; 10 bases align to TRBD1. The germline CDR1 and CDR2 sequences are MNHEY and SVGAGI. The CDR3 spans 14 residues. The ends lost 6 bases at V and 3 bases at J; junction bases unmatched: 4. The CDR3 region is CASRGQGRDTEAFF. As DNA, the CDR3 is TGTGCCAGCAGGGGACAGGGGCGGGACACTGAAGCTTTCTTT.

V and J are TRBV4-2 and TRBJ2-1; a possible D gene is TRBD2 (5 bases). The CDR3 is made up of 13 amino acids. Trimming took 3 bases from V and 7 from J, leaving 10 bases between them. From germline, CDR1 is LGHNA and CDR2 YNFKEQ. This CDR3 reads CASSQGVRNEQFF. CDR3 bases: TGTGCCAGCAGCCAGGGAGTAAGAAATGAGCAGTTCTTC.

CDR3: CASSQGTISGETQYF. Here the CDR3 DNA reads TGTGCCAGCAGCCAAGGGACAATCAGCGGGGAGACCCAGTACTTC. The chain links TRBV3-1 (or the pseudogene TRBV3-2) to TRBJ2-5; possibly TRBD2 for D (6 bases). The V end was cut by 1 base, the J end by 5 bases, with 14 bases between. The V gene's germline CDR1 is LGHDT and CDR2 YNNKEL (reference sequence). This CDR3 has 15 amino acids.

The rearrangement uses TRBV5-1 and TRBJ1-5; D might be TRBD1 (5 bases). CDR1 is SGHRS and CDR2 is YFSETQ in the germline V gene. Trimming removed 0 bases at V and 6 bases at J, with 10 bases between. The length of the CDR3 is 14 residues. In nucleotides, the CDR3 is TGCGCCAGCAGCTTGGGGTCGGGGGGTCAGCCCCAGCATTTT. It specifies CASSLGSGGQPQHF.

V is TRBV18 and J is TRBJ1-2, with 8 bases identical to TRBD1. This CDR3 has 14 residues. Germline loops: CDR1 KGHSH, CDR2 LQKENI. After removal of 6 bases from V and 3 bases from J, the junction contained 6 bases not matched to a gene. CDR3 region: CASSSGQDDYGYTF. CDR3 DNA sequence: TGTGCCAGCTCGTCGGGACAGGACGACTATGGCTACACCTTC. Drawing the rest from reference TRBV18 and TRBJ1-2, the complete variable domain is NAGVMQNPRHLVRRRGQEARLRCSPMKGHSHVYWYRQLPEEGLKFMVYLQKENIIDESGMPKERFSAEFPKEGPSILRIQQVVRGDSAAYFCASSSGQDDYGYTFGSGTRLTVV.

V gene TRBV7-2 combines with J gene TRBJ1-1, with D unresolved. The CDR3 runs 15 residues. Trimming shortened V by 5 bases and J by 1 base, and 14 bases separated the two germline ends. Germline loops: CDR1 SGHTA, CDR2 FQGNSA. The CDR3 is CASSPGRAANTEAFF. The CDR3 DNA follows: TGTGCCAGCAGCCCCGGGAGGGCGGCGAACACTGAAGCTTTCTTT.

The V and J genes are TRBV30 and TRBJ2-2; a possible D gene is TRBD2 (5 bases). CDR1 and CDR2 (germline): GTSNPN, SVGIG (reference sequence). This CDR3 region has 12 residues. V was clipped by 5 bases and J by 7 bases, with 11 bases between them. This CDR3 is CAWDQAGGELFF. The CDR3 DNA is TGTGCCTGGGATCAGGCGGGCGGGGAGCTGTTTTTT.

This rearrangement joins TRBV9 to TRBJ2-7; TRBD2 matches at 8 bases. The CDR3 consists of 15 residues. Trimming took 0 bases from V and 3 from J; bases not matched to a gene: 5. Germline V gene sequence: CDR1 SGDLS, CDR2 YYNGEE. The CDR3 here is CASSVGGGRNYEQYF. The CDR3 nucleotides are TGTGCCAGCAGCGTAGGAGGCGGGAGGAACTACGAGCAGTACTTC.